This T cell receptor (beta chain) emerged from a study of blood T cell repertoires in COVID-19. This clone was observed once. This CDR3 contains 16 residues. The junction had 3 bases not matched to a gene; V was cut back by 0 bases and J by 1 base. Germline CDR1 and CDR2: ENHRY and SYGVKD. Seattle researchers signed up patients amid active infection and tracked them longitudinally. Some clones are missing from TCRdb's copy, which holds only in-frame ones; the method was immunoSEQ multiplex PCR. The sample consists of over 90,000 clones, 81% of them appearing once. The sequenced material came from peripheral blood. The V gene is TRBV10-3, the J gene TRBJ2-1; TRBD2 agrees at 7 bases. The TCR sequence derives from a man aged 80 or over with COVID-19, enrolled during active disease. CDR3 region: CAISESSGLSYNEQFF. CDR3 DNA: TGTGCCATCAGTGAGTCTAGCGGGCTTTCCTACAATGAGCAGTTCTTC.